Below, 5 T cell receptor beta chains from the same sample are listed, as sequenced in a study of cytomegalovirus exposure and HLA in healthy donors. Use of 60 Vbeta and 13 Jbeta primers characterized the PCR. The protocol was immunoSEQ multiplex PCR, while the TCRdb copy is restricted to in-frame clones and leaves out a portion. The repertoire holds under 300,000 clones, roughly 91% seen once, with around 1.7% in the top ten. The specimen sequenced was PBMCs. The receptors originated from a girl under 10 years old in good health and CMV-seronegative.

The rearrangement uses TRBV7-9 and TRBJ2-6, with 7 positions matching TRBD1. This CDR3 has 17 amino acids. CDR1 is SEHNR and CDR2 is FQNEAQ in the germline V gene (reference sequence). V dropped 5 bases and J dropped 0; count of bases not matched to a gene: 7. CDR3 sequence (DNA): TGTGCCAGCAGCATACGGGACAGACTCTCTGGGGCCAACGTCCTGACTTTC. As protein: CASSIRDRLSGANVLTF.

The chain is built from TRBV5-1 and TRBJ1-1, with D maybe TRBD1 (6 bases). The CDR3 loop spans 20 amino acids. Trimming took off 2 bases at V and 1 base at J, with 27 bases between the two ends. Germline V gene data show CDR1 as SGHRS and CDR2 as YFSETQ. CDR3 in amino acids: CASSFNGGAGVLGGNTEAFF. CDR3 nucleotide sequence: TGCGCCAGCAGCTTTAATGGGGGGGCAGGTGTCCTTGGGGGGAACACTGAAGCTTTCTTT.

V gene TRBV10-3 combines with J gene TRBJ2-5; TRBD1 matches 8 bases. Trimming removed 4 bases from V and 6 bases from J; junction bases left unmatched: 4. Germline CDR1 and CDR2: ENHRY and SYGVKD. The CDR3 totals 13 residues. This CDR3 is CAISAGQGQTQYF. Written as DNA, the CDR3 is TGTGCCATCAGTGCCGGACAGGGTCAGACCCAGTACTTC.

The V and J genes are TRBV14 and TRBJ1-1; 8 nucleotides line up with TRBD1. The CDR3 has 15 amino acids. The V and J ends lost 4 bases and 1 base, in that order; junction bases with no gene match: 5. The germline gives CDR1 SGHDN, CDR2 FVKESK. CDR3 sequence reads: CASSLRTGKNTEAFF. The CDR3 bases are TGTGCCAGCAGCCTGCGGACAGGGAAGAACACTGAAGCTTTCTTT.

This clone was seen a single time. This chain links TRBV19 with TRBJ1-1, with D perhaps TRBD1 (5 bases). V lost 2 bases and J 3 bases, leaving 13 bases between the germline ends. This CDR3 is built from 15 residues. Germline lookup yields CDR1 LNHDA and CDR2 SQIVND (reference sequence). The DNA of the CDR3 is TGTGCCAGTAGTATAATAGGGGCGAAGGACACTGAAGCTTTCTTT. Amino acids: CASSIIGAKDTEAFF.